A selection of T cell receptor beta chains follows, all from one sample in a study of cytomegalovirus exposure and HLA in healthy donors. Profiling relied on immunoSEQ multiplex PCR, and the TCRdb table lists in-frame clones only, not all of them. In the table there are fewer than 70,000 clones, approximately 70% of which are singletons. Input material: PBMCs. These TCRs come from a male donor in good health and CMV-seropositive. CDR3s include the opening cysteine and the closing phenylalanine or tryptophan. Fields, in order: clone size, V gene, J gene, D gene, CDR3 DNA, CDR3 protein. The D gene is left open where the match is weak. For some rows the clone size is stated as once, few or many, or as a class when expanded; others skip it.

>.|TRBV9|TRBJ2-3|TRBD2
TGTGCCAGCAGCGTGAACCCGGGACTAGCAGGAGGCACAGATACGCAGTATTTT
CASSVNPGLAGGTDTQYF
>few|TRBV7-2|TRBJ2-1|TRBD2
TGTGCCAGCAGCTTAGCGGGTAGCGGGGATTACAATGAGCAGTTCTTC
CASSLAGSGDYNEQFF
>.|TRBV29-1|TRBJ2-6|TRBD2
TGCAGCGTTGGGGCTAGCGGGATAATTGGGGCCAACGTCCTGACTTTC
CSVGASGIIGANVLTF
>.|TRBV6-5|TRBJ1-2|.
TGTGCCAGCAGTTACAGGGGCGCGGGCTACACCTTC
CASSYRGAGYTF
>.|TRBV5-1|TRBJ1-2|.
TGCGCCAGCAGCTCCCGACAGAGAGCTAACTATGGCTACACCTTC
CASSSRQRANYGYTF
>.|TRBV29-1|TRBJ1-5|TRBD1
TGCAGCGTTATGGGACAGGACAATCAGCCCCAGCATTTT
CSVMGQDNQPQHF
>once|TRBV18|TRBJ1-3|.
TGTGCCAGCTCACAACAGGGTACAGTTAGTGGGCTCTCTGGAAACACCATATATTTT
CASSQQGTVSGLSGNTIYF
>few|TRBV27|TRBJ1-1|.
TGTGCCAGCAAAACGGAGTTGGGACATATGAACACTGAAGCTTTCTTT
CASKTELGHMNTEAFF
>.|TRBV30|TRBJ2-7|TRBD2
TGTGCCTGGAGTGCCAGCGGGATCGAGCAGTACTTC
CAWSASGIEQYF
>.|TRBV10-2|TRBJ1-4|TRBD1
TGCGCCAGCATTGATAGACAGGGTTCTGAAAAACTGTTTTTT
CASIDRQGSEKLFF
>.|TRBV11-2|TRBJ1-2|.
TGTGCCAGCAGCTTAGAGGTGGAGGGCTATGGCTACACCTTC
CASSLEVEGYGYTF
>.|TRBV7-3|TRBJ2-5|.
TGTGCCAGCAGCCCGGACGGACAAGAGACCCGGTACTTC
CASSPDGQETRYF
>.|TRBV5-6|TRBJ1-5|.
TGTGCCAGCAGCTTGAGGCGGGAGGGATATAGCAATCAGCCCCAGCATTTT
CASSLRREGYSNQPQHF
>.|TRBV4-1|TRBJ1-4|TRBD1
TGCGCCAGCAGCTTTTTGGGCAGGGGGCTTTCAACTAATGAAAAACTGTTTTTT
CASSFLGRGLSTNEKLFF
>.|TRBV27|TRBJ1-4|TRBD1
TGTGCCAGCAGCCAACAGGGACAGGGGACAACTAATGAAAAACTGTTTTTT
CASSQQGQGTTNEKLFF
>.|TRBV2|TRBJ1-5|.
TGTGCCAGCAGTGAAAGGGGAGGGAATCAGCCCCAGCATTTT
CASSERGGNQPQHF
>few|TRBV6-5|TRBJ2-7|.
TGTGCCAGCAGTCTACTAGCCCAAAGCTCCTACGAGCAGTACTTC
CASSLLAQSSYEQYF
>.|TRBV5-4|TRBJ2-7|.
TGTGCCAGCAGCTGGGGGACACCTACTACTAACGAGCAGTACTTC
CASSWGTPTTNEQYF
>.|TRBV5-4|TRBJ2-4|TRBD1
TGTGCCAGCAGCTCGGACAGGGGCGGCATTCAGTACTTC
CASSSDRGGIQYF
>.|TRBV19|TRBJ1-1|.
TGTGCCAGTTCTTGGGGGCCTGGAAACACTGAAGCTTTCTTT
CASSWGPGNTEAFF
>once|TRBV7-9|TRBJ2-5|TRBD2
TGTTCCAGCAGCTCCCGGGGGGGGGACTACCAAGAGACCCAGTACTTC
CSSSSRGGDYQETQYF
>.|TRBV7-9|TRBJ1-4|TRBD1
TGTTCCAGCAGCTTATACCCGACAGGGACAAATGAAAAACTGTTTTTT
CSSSLYPTGTNEKLFF
>.|TRBV14|TRBJ2-7|.
TGTGCCAGCAGCCCCCCCCGGCGGGGAGGTTCCTACGAGCAGTACTTC
CASSPPRRGGSYEQYF
>.|TRBV18|TRBJ2-1|.
TGTGCCAGCTCACCGCCCAGGGTTGATGAGCAGTTCTTC
CASSPPRVDEQFF
>.|TRBV12-5|TRBJ1-5|TRBD1
TGTGCTAGTGGTTTGGCGACAGGGGGGATCGGCAATCAGCCCCAGCATTTT
CASGLATGGIGNQPQHF
>.|TRBV18|TRBJ2-7|.
TGTGCCAGCTCTAGCCCCACAACCTACGAGCAGTACTTC
CASSSPTTYEQYF
>few|TRBV6-1|TRBJ1-1|.
TGTGCCAGCACTCTGGTGGACAGCAACACTGAAGCTTTCTTT
CASTLVDSNTEAFF
>once|TRBV15|TRBJ1-5|TRBD1
TGTGCCACCAGCAGGGAGCCGGGACAGACGTATCAGCCCCAGCATTTT
CATSREPGQTYQPQHF
>few|TRBV5-1|TRBJ2-1|.
TGCGCCAGCAGCTCGGTTCAGGGTTCTGGGCAGTTCTTC
CASSSVQGSGQFF
>few|TRBV9|TRBJ2-3|.
TGTGCCAGCAGCGGAGGACTACTCGGGGGTACGCAGTATTTT
CASSGGLLGGTQYF
>.|TRBV9|TRBJ1-1|TRBD1
TGTGCCAGCAGCTTGAGCGGGACAGGGACCACTGAAGCTTTCTTT
CASSLSGTGTTEAFF
>.|TRBV5-1|TRBJ2-5|.
TGCGCCAGCAGCTCCCTTCCAGGGGAAGAGACCCAGTACTTC
CASSSLPGEETQYF
>.|TRBV12-5|TRBJ1-3|TRBD1
TGTGCTAGTGGTTTGGGACAGGGAAACGCCATATATTTT
CASGLGQGNAIYF
>.|TRBV19|TRBJ2-7|.
TGTGCCAGTAAAGCCGCGGCGAGCTCCTACGAGCAGTACTTC
CASKAAASSYEQYF
>.|TRBV6-4|TRBJ2-3|TRBD2
TGTGCCAGCAGTGACTCGAGCGGGGGGGCAGATACGCAGTATTTT
CASSDSSGGADTQYF
>.|TRBV7-9|TRBJ1-1|TRBD1
TGTGCCAGCAGCTACAGGGGGCCCACTGAAGCTTTCTTT
CASSYRGPTEAFF
>.|TRBV5-5|TRBJ2-1|TRBD2
TGTGCCAGCAGCTTGAGGACTAGCGGGAGTTCTGAGCAGTTCTTC
CASSLRTSGSSEQFF
>.|TRBV27|TRBJ1-2|TRBD1
TGTGCCAGCAGTACACTCCAGGGGGCAGGAGGCTACACCTTC
CASSTLQGAGGYTF
>.|TRBV27|TRBJ2-2|.
TGTGCCAGCCACAGATCACCGAACACCGGGGAGCTGTTTTTT
CASHRSPNTGELFF
>.|TRBV7-9|TRBJ2-3|.
TGTGCCAGCAGCTTAAGGAGGAGACAGGGAGGCGATACGCAGTATTTT
CASSLRRRQGGDTQYF
>.|TRBV7-3|TRBJ2-1|TRBD1
TGTGCCAGCAGCTTAACGCGGACAGGGAGCGATGAGCAGTTCTTC
CASSLTRTGSDEQFF
>.|TRBV30|TRBJ1-4|.
TGTGCCTGGGCAGCCGACGGGAAACTGTTTTTT
CAWAADGKLFF
>.|TRBV19|TRBJ1-5|.
TGTGCCAGTAGTATTCGGGGGACTAGTGATCAGCCCCAGCATTTT
CASSIRGTSDQPQHF
>.|TRBV9|TRBJ1-5|.
TGTGCCAGCAGCGTGACAGCAAATCAGCCCCAGCATTTT
CASSVTANQPQHF
>.|TRBV4-3|TRBJ1-6|.
TGCGCCAGCAGCCAAGATTCGGCAGGCAATTCACCCCTCCACTTT
CASSQDSAGNSPLHF
>.|TRBV19|TRBJ1-4|.
TGTGCCAGTTTGAGCACAACTAATGAAAAACTGTTTTTT
CASLSTTNEKLFF
>.|TRBV5-5|TRBJ2-7|.
TGTGCCAGCAGCTTGAGTCGGAGTGTATCCTACGAGCAGTACTTC
CASSLSRSVSYEQYF
>.|TRBV20-1|TRBJ2-7|.
TGCAGTGCTGCCAGGGAAAGCGAGCAGTACTTC
CSAARESEQYF
>.|TRBV7-2|TRBJ1-2|TRBD1
TGTGCCAGCAGCTTTGCGGAACAGGGGGATGGCTACACCTTC
CASSFAEQGDGYTF
>.|TRBV19|TRBJ2-7|.
TGTGCCAGTAGTATACTCAGGGGCGCCGAGCAGTACTTC
CASSILRGAEQYF
>.|TRBV11-2|TRBJ2-6|.
TGTGCCAGCAGCTTAGTACAGCACTCTGGGGCCAACGTCCTGACTTTC
CASSLVQHSGANVLTF
>.|TRBV2|TRBJ2-7|.
TGTGCCAGCAGTGAAGTGAGATTCTACGAGCAGTACTTC
CASSEVRFYEQYF
>.|TRBV10-1|TRBJ2-7|.
TGCGCCAGCACCCCGAGGAACGAGCAGTACTTC
CASTPRNEQYF